Listed below are T cell receptor beta chains from one sample, sequenced in a study of shared clonotypes between healthy human individuals. TCRdb's table, derived via immunoSEQ multiplex PCR, lists solely in-frame clones and lacks some. The data contain about 2 million clones, approximately 94% of them singletons. Specimen: naive CD8+ T cells sorted from blood. These receptors all stem from a man aged 18 to 30 in good health. Both conserved end residues are part of each CDR3.

V gene	J gene	CDR3 protein
TRBV6-5	TRBJ2-5	CASSPSGQETQYF
TRBV6-1	TRBJ2-5	CASSVLAGDETQYF
TRBV4-3	TRBJ2-1	CASSQVLGAGESYNEQFF
TRBV27	TRBJ1-2	CASSTVRGDGYTF
TRBV14	TRBJ1-1	CASSQELGFITEAFF
TRBV30	TRBJ2-2	CAESGGLGGTGELFF
TRBV27	TRBJ2-7	CASSLSLGYEQYF
TRBV11-2	TRBJ2-3	CASRPAASDRGQEDTQYF
TRBV7-9	TRBJ2-1	CASSLTGTYGDEQFF
TRBV5-1	TRBJ2-3	CASSLDGARDTQYF